This entry lists 28 T cell receptor beta chains sequenced from one sample in a study of PD-1 blockade in mismatch repair-deficient tumors. Assay: immunoSEQ multiplex PCR; the TCRdb copy retains only in-frame clones and omits some. The sample lists 90,000 to 120,000 clones; about 79% were seen once. Sequenced material: peripheral blood, taken roughly 35 weeks after starting pembrolizumab. The origin of the receptors is an adult with mismatch repair-deficient cancer.

CDR3 protein: CASSELHGPNTGELFF. The CDR3 DNA reads TGTGCCAGCAGTGAATTACACGGACCGAACACCGGGGAGCTGTTTTTT. This rearrangement joins TRBV2 to TRBJ2-2; D is undetermined. The CDR3 extends over 16 amino acids. V shed 2 bases and J shed 0 bases, with 10 bases lying between them. Germline assignment: CDR1 SNHLY and CDR2 FYNNEI.

The chain couples TRBV19 to TRBJ2-1; perhaps TRBD2 as D (6 bases). This CDR3 has 16 residues. The V gene's germline CDR1 is LNHDA and CDR2 SQIVND (reference sequence). Trimming shortened V by 5 bases and J by 10 bases, and 24 bases separated the two germline ends. The CDR3 coding sequence is TGTGCCAGTAGTCCACGGAGAGCGGGCGCAAACTGGGAGCAGTTCTTC. Its translation: CASSPRRAGANWEQFF.

The chain carries TRBV21-1 and TRBJ2-3; TRBD2 was called by the table and not checked on the DNA. TRBV21-1 is a pseudogene segment. The CDR3 loop spans 17 amino acids. The CDR3 region has the DNA TGTGCCAGCAGCACCCACCCCACTAGCGGGAGCACAGATACGCAGTATTTT. As protein: CASSTHPTSGSTDTQYF.

The genes are TRBV5-4 and TRBJ2-1; 12 positions agree with TRBD2. Germline values: CDR1 SGHNT, CDR2 YYREEE (reference sequence). The CDR3 is 17 amino acids. With 3 bases clipped from V and 7 bases from J, the junction kept 11 bases outside the gene matches. The CDR3 sequence: CASSSLLRLAGANEQFF. In DNA, the CDR3 is TGTGCCAGCAGCTCACTACTTCGACTAGCGGGAGCGAATGAGCAGTTCTTC. Using reference TRBV5-4 and TRBJ2-1 for the parts outside the CDR3, the full variable domain is ETGVTQSPTHLIKTRGQQVTLRCSSQSGHNTVSWYQQALGQGPQFIFQYYREEENGRGNFPPRFSGLQFPNYSSELNVNALELDDSALYLCASSSLLRLAGANEQFFGPGTRLTVL.

The chain recombines TRBV4-2 with TRBJ1-5, with a weak D call TRBD1 (6 bases). The CDR3 is 14 residues long. Germline CDR1 reads LGHNA; CDR2 reads YNFKEQ. V was pared by 6 bases and J by 4 bases, with 13 bases between. The CDR3, as DNA: TGTGCCAGCAGTAATAGACAGGCAAATCAGCCCCAGCATTTT. Its translation: CASSNRQANQPQHF.

The genes are TRBV10-3 and TRBJ2-1, with D tentatively TRBD2 (7 bases). V gave up 3 bases and J gave up 8 bases, with 14 bases separating them. CDR3 size: 14 residues. Germline CDR1 reads ENHRY; CDR2 reads SYGVKD. CDR3 loop: CAISDSRGGDEQFF. In nucleotides, the CDR3 is TGTGCCATCAGTGATTCCAGGGGAGGGGATGAGCAGTTCTTC.

This chain connects TRBV28 to TRBJ1-5, with D tentatively TRBD1 (6 bases). CDR1 is MDHEN, CDR2 SYDVKM, per germline. V lost 6 bases and J lost 7, with 16 bases in between. This CDR3 comprises 14 residues. CDR3 region: CASRLRGGIQPQHF. CDR3 bases: TGTGCCAGCAGGCTTCGGGGGGGCATACAGCCCCAGCATTTT.

This clone showed up just a few times. The rearrangement joins TRBV7-2 to TRBJ2-7, with D possibly TRBD1 on 6 matching bases. The CDR3 length is 14 residues. Germline CDR1 reads SGHTA; CDR2 reads FQGNSA. Trimming removed 1 base at V and 1 base at J, with 8 bases between. CDR3 DNA: TGTGCCAGCAGCTTAGTACAGGGATCCTACGAGCAGTACTTC. Translation gives CASSLVQGSYEQYF. The full variable domain, in which reference TRBV7-2 and TRBJ2-7 provide the parts outside the CDR3, is GAGVSQSPSNKVTEKGKDVELRCDPISGHTALYWYRQSLGQGLEFLIYFQGNSAPDKSGLPSDRFSAERTGGSVSTLTIQRTQQEDSAVYLCASSLVQGSYEQYFGPGTRLTVT.

The chain uses TRBV6-5 and TRBJ2-1; 11 bases match TRBD2. The CDR3 is 15 amino acids. Germline CDR1 is MNHEY and CDR2 is SVGAGI. Trimming took 6 bases from V and 3 from J; bases not matched to a gene: 4. The CDR3 DNA is TGTGCCAGCAGCAGACTAGCGGGGTACTACAATGAGCAGTTCTTC. It encodes CASSRLAGYYNEQFF.

The chain joins TRBV5-6 to TRBJ2-1; possible D gene TRBD2, 6 bases. With 0 bases removed from V and 13 bases from J, the gap between germline ends came to 11 bases. CDR1 and CDR2 from the germline V gene are SGHDT and YYEEEE. The CDR3 is 12 residues long. CDR3 in amino acids: CASSLAELAQFF. For the CDR3, the DNA is TGTGCCAGCAGCTTGGCCGAACTAGCTCAGTTCTTC.

This clone was counted between two and nine times. The chain joins TRBV6-5 to TRBJ2-5; the D is unclear. The V end was cut by 5 bases, the J end by 4 bases, with 11 bases between. The V gene's germline CDR1 is MNHEY and CDR2 SVGAGI. This CDR3 is built from 13 residues. The CDR3 DNA sequence: TGTGCCAGCAGTCGGTTTGAGACAGAGACCCAGTACTTC. Its translation: CASSRFETETQYF.

The chain uses TRBV30 and TRBJ2-2, with 10 positions matching TRBD1. CDR3 length equals 16 residues. Germline CDR1 reads GTSNPN; CDR2 reads SVGIG (reference sequence). V shed 5 bases and J 5 bases; nucleotides not matched to a gene: 11. Here the CDR3 DNA reads TGTGCCTGGCGCCGACCGGGACAGGGGAGGACCGGGGAGCTGTTTTTT. Translating it yields CAWRRPGQGRTGELFF. Together with reference TRBV30 and TRBJ2-2, the CDR3 gives the full variable domain: SQTIHQWPATLVQPVGSPLSLECTVEGTSNPNLYWYRQAAGRGLQLLFYSVGIGQISSEVPQNLSASRPQDRQFILSSKKLLLSDSGFYLCAWRRPGQGRTGELFFGEGSRLTVL.

The V gene is TRBV30, the J gene TRBJ1-5; TRBD1 agrees at 7 bases. With V trimmed by 3 bases and J by 7 bases, 12 bases remained unmatched. The CDR3 is made up of 15 amino acids. Germline V gene sequence: CDR1 GTSNPN, CDR2 SVGIG (reference sequence). The CDR3 loop is CAWSGTDRARQPQHF. The DNA of the CDR3 is TGTGCCTGGAGCGGTACCGACAGGGCGCGGCAGCCCCAGCATTTT.

The chain recombines TRBV25-1 with TRBJ2-5, with TRBD2 matching 7 bases. V was clipped by 2 bases and J by 3 bases; unmatched bases: 6. The CDR3 runs to 15 residues. The germline V gene has CDR1 MGHDK and CDR2 SYGVNS. The CDR3 loop is CASSESGKGKETQYF. DNA of the CDR3: TGTGCCAGCAGTGAAAGCGGGAAGGGCAAAGAGACCCAGTACTTC. Filled out from reference TRBV25-1 and TRBJ2-5, the complete variable domain reads EADIYQTPRYLVIGTGKKITLECSQTMGHDKMYWYQQDPGMELHLIHYSYGVNSTEKGDLSSESTVSRIRTEHFPLTLESARPSHTSQYLCASSESGKGKETQYFGPGTRLLVL.

The chain employs TRBV7-3 and TRBJ2-2; no firm D call. This CDR3 has 16 residues. Trimming took off 3 bases at V and 0 bases at J, with 11 bases between the two ends. Germline values: CDR1 SGHTA, CDR2 FQGTGA. The CDR3 DNA reads TGTGCCAGCAGCTTGCGTGGTGGATCGAACACCGGGGAGCTGTTTTTT. Protein sequence: CASSLRGGSNTGELFF.

This rearrangement joins TRBV7-2 to TRBJ1-2, with TRBD1 identical over 7 bases. Germline CDR1 and CDR2: SGHTA and FQGNSA. CDR3 length equals 16 residues. Trimming removed 5 bases from V and 0 bases from J; junction bases left unmatched: 9. The CDR3 DNA follows: TGTGCCAGCAGCGACTGGACAGGACTCTCTAACTATGGCTACACCTTC. Its protein is CASSDWTGLSNYGYTF.

On this clone itself: This same CDR3 is encoded by further DNA sequences in the sample. The CDR3: CASSESGVTEAFF. CDR3 DNA sequence: TGTGCCAGCAGTGAATCAGGGGTTACTGAAGCTTTCTTT. V usage is TRBV2 and J usage is TRBJ1-1; D perhaps matches TRBD1 (6 bases). Trimming took off 2 bases at V and 5 bases at J, with 9 bases between the two ends. The CDR3 has 13 residues. CDR1 and CDR2 (germline): SNHLY, FYNNEI.

About this clone: Different DNA sequences within this sample yield the same CDR3. This chain uses TRBV7-2 with TRBJ2-1; TRBD2 aligns across 9 bases. This CDR3 contains 14 residues. Germline V gene lookup returns CDR1 SGHTA and CDR2 FQGNSA. V lost 3 bases, J lost 5 bases, and 2 bases stayed unmatched. CDR3 bases: TGTGCCAGCAGCTTGGCTAGCGGGAACAATGAGCAGTTCTTC. This gives the protein CASSLASGNNEQFF.

V is TRBV5-1 and J is TRBJ2-1; D not certain. Trimming pared 4 bases from V and 6 bases from J, leaving 8 bases between. Germline V gene sequence: CDR1 SGHRS, CDR2 YFSETQ. The CDR3 totals 12 residues. CDR3 region: CASSNWGNEQFF. CDR3 in DNA: TGCGCCAGCAGCAACTGGGGCAATGAGCAGTTCTTC.

The chain carries TRBV14 and TRBJ2-3; D not certain. Trimming shortened V by 4 bases and J by 6 bases, and 14 bases separated the two germline ends. This CDR3 is built from 14 residues. Germline CDR1 and CDR2: SGHDN and FVKESK. The CDR3 DNA sequence: TGTGCCAGCAGCCCCCTAGGGTTGAGGGATACGCAGTATTTT. Its protein is CASSPLGLRDTQYF. The whole variable domain, remainder taken from reference TRBV14 and TRBJ2-3, is EAGVTQFPSHSVIEKGQTVTLRCDPISGHDNLYWYRRVMGKEIKFLLHFVKESKQDESGMPNNRFLAERTGGTYSTLKVQPAELEDSGVYFCASSPLGLRDTQYFGPGTRLTVL.

CDR3 in amino acids: CASSYGQGTYEQYF. The CDR3 DNA sequence: TGTGCCAGCAGTTACGGGCAGGGGACCTACGAGCAGTACTTC. The chain has TRBV6-5 and TRBJ2-7, with D tentatively TRBD1 (6 bases). V lost 2 bases and J lost 2, with 10 bases in between. The CDR3 consists of 14 residues. Germline CDR1 MNHEY, CDR2 SVGAGI.

This chain connects TRBV7-2 to TRBJ2-5; 7 positions match TRBD1. CDR3 length: 15 residues. Germline lookup yields CDR1 SGHTA and CDR2 FQGNSA. The J segment lost 5 bases and the V segment lost 5 bases, leaving 11 bases of the junction unmatched. In DNA form, the CDR3 reads TGTGCCAGCAGCCCACAGACAGGGTTGGAGGAGACCCAGTACTTC. This translates into CASSPQTGLEETQYF.

The chain carries TRBV6-1 and TRBJ1-2, with D unresolved. Trimming stripped 7 bases from V and 3 bases from J, with 6 bases between. The V gene's germline CDR1 is MNHNS and CDR2 SASEGT. This CDR3 has 11 residues. In nucleotides, the CDR3 is TGTGCCAGCAAAAAGGACTATGGCTACACCTTC. Translation gives CASKKDYGYTF.

The chain is built from TRBV2 and TRBJ1-1, with D perhaps TRBD1 (5 bases). The germline V gene encodes CDR1 SNHLY and CDR2 FYNNEI. V was cut by 2 bases and J by 1 base, with 8 bases left in between. The CDR3 spans 14 residues. CDR3 coding DNA: TGTGCCAGCAGTGAATGGGGGACGAACACTGAAGCTTTCTTT. It translates to CASSEWGTNTEAFF.

The CDR3 loop reads CASSLGYTSPYF. The CDR3 nucleotides are TGTGCCAGCAGCCTAGGGTATACCTCCCCGTACTTC. The V call is TRBV7-9, the J call TRBJ2-7; the D is unclear. Germline values: CDR1 SEHNR, CDR2 FQNEAQ (reference sequence). The CDR3 is 12 amino acids. The ends were cut back, 5 bases at V and 12 bases at J, with 17 bases in the middle.

This clone was counted a few times. The chain is built from TRBV9 and TRBJ2-1; D uncertain. The V end was cut by 0 bases, the J end by 2 bases, with 6 bases between. The CDR3 length is 14 residues. Germline V gene data show CDR1 as SGDLS and CDR2 as YYNGEE. CDR3: CASSVETTYNEQFF. The DNA for the CDR3 is TGTGCCAGCAGCGTAGAAACAACCTACAATGAGCAGTTCTTC.

V is TRBV5-6 and J is TRBJ1-2, with TRBD1 identical over 9 bases. The ends lost 5 bases at V and 4 bases at J; junction bases unmatched: 3. Germline V gene sequence: CDR1 SGHDT, CDR2 YYEEEE. CDR3 length equals 13 residues. The DNA for the CDR3 is TGTGCCAGCAGGGACAGGGGTCTCTATGGCTACACCTTC. Residues: CASRDRGLYGYTF.

The chain has TRBV27 and TRBJ1-2; D is unresolved. CDR3 length: 14 amino acids. Germline CDR1 is MNHEY and CDR2 is SMNVEV (reference sequence). The V end lost 3 bases, the J end lost 6 bases, and 14 bases lay between the germline ends. Written as DNA, the CDR3 is TGTGCCAGCAGTTTTTTCGGGCAGTCCGATGGCTACACCTTC. Its protein is CASSFFGQSDGYTF.